The entry below gives a single T cell receptor beta chain sequence along with its context. The target antigen is unknown. Everyone who donated was a healthy Caucasian. A universal primer site arose from template switching, and cDNA bore unique molecular identifiers. From the 5' RACE reads, TCRdb called clonotypes with MiXCR, one entry per CDR3 protein. Of approximately 220,000 distinct CDR3 sequences in the sample, approximately 8% were seen once. This specimen comes from a study of identical twins. Findings of the study overall: Instead of following the same donors, the conclusions were based on cross-sectional statistical analysis.

The data were also submitted as part of a second study, on yellow fever vaccine responses in identical twins. From that report: Twins' T cell vaccine responses reportedly looked partly convergent, partly personalized.

Input material: CD8+ T cells sorted from blood. This sequence originates from a woman under 30 in good health.

CDR3: CASSPEVLSGSTDTQYF. DNA of the CDR3: TGTGCCAGCAGCCCAGAGGTGCTTAGCGGGAGTACAGATACGCAGTATTTT. This chain links TRBV13 with TRBJ2-3, with 9 positions matching TRBD2. CDR3 size: 17 residues. The germline CDR1 and CDR2 sequences are PRHDT and FYEKMQ (reference sequence). Trimming cost V 5 bases and J 3 bases; bases outside gene matches: 12.